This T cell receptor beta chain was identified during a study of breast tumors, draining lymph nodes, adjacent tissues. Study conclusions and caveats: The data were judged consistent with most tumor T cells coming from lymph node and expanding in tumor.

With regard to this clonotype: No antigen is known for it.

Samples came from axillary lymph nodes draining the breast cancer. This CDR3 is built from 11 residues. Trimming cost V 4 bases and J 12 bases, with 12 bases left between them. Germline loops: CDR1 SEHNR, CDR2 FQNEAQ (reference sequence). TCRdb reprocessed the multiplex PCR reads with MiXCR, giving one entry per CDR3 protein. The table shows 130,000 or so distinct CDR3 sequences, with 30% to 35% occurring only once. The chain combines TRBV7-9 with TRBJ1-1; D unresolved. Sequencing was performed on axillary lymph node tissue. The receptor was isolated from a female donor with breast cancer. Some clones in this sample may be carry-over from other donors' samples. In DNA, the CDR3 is TGTGCCAGCAGCTATCGGGCCGGGTCTTTCTTT. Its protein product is CASSYRAGSFF.